One sample yielded the 8 T cell receptor gamma chains listed below, sequenced in a study of gamma-delta T cells after stem cell transplantation. TCRdb ran CATT on the RT-PCR reads. This sample carries roughly 910 gamma-chain clones, roughly 30% of them seen once, and the ten largest clones take 34%. The sample comprised gamma-delta T cells. The receptor set was obtained from a human donor. It is not recorded whose cells these are; they may come from a transplant donor.

Points on this clone: With only one base between it and a far larger clone, this is likely a read error. No DNA is shown, since the ends of the CDR3 on it are uncertain; the CDR3 is the one TCRdb lists. The J segment was not called; the V segment is TRGV3. Germline lookup yields CDR1 VTNTFY and CDR2 YDVSTARD (reference sequence). Both ends counted, the CDR3 spans 34 residues. The CDR3 is CATRPLLRPLIIRNSLAVEQHLLSQVSIGRIQHF.

This clone came up a few times. This rearrangement joins TRGV2 to TRGJ1 or TRGJ2. TCRdb is silent on the J gene; assignment here came from matching the DNA to germline. This CDR3 has 16 residues. V shed 0 bases and J 2 bases; nucleotides not matched to a gene: 10. CDR1 and CDR2 from the germline V gene are EGSNGY and YDSYNSKV. CDR3 sequence: CATWDGPHRHYYKKLF. Here the CDR3 DNA reads TGTGCCACCTGGGACGGGCCCCATCGGCATTATTATAAGAAACTCTTT.

To note about this clone: The sample contains more than one DNA sequence encoding this CDR3. The chain recombines TRGV9 with TRGJP. TCRdb lists no J gene, so it was determined here by aligning the DNA to germline. Germline-derived CDR1 and CDR2 are GITISATS and ISYDGTV (reference sequence). J gave up 5 bases and V 3 bases, and 4 bases lay outside the gene matches. CDR3 size: 16 residues. Here the CDR3 reads CALWESEELGKKIKVF. The CDR3 nucleotides read TGTGCCTTGTGGGAGAGCGAAGAGTTGGGCAAAAAAATCAAGGTATTT.

Comments on this clone: This may stem from a read error, because a much larger clone lies one nucleotide away. The chain links TRGV9 to TRGJP. TCRdb offers no J gene call, so here the DNA was matched to germline to obtain one. The CDR3 length is 17 residues. J was trimmed by 3 bases and V by 3 bases; bases with no gene match: 5. From germline, CDR1 is GITISATS and CDR2 ISYDGTV (reference sequence). The CDR3 DNA follows: TGTGCCTTGTGGGAGAGAATGCAAGAGTTGGGCAAAAAAATCAAGGTATTT. Translation gives CALWERMQELGKKIKVF.

Regarding this clone: At one of its ends the junction is not consistent with the germline gene, which may arise from a read error. The CDR3 loop reads CARVGQKIKVF. The CDR3, as DNA: TGCGCAAGAGTTGGGCAAAAAATCAAGGTATTT. This chain connects TRGV9 to TRGJP. Because TCRdb records no J gene, it was assigned here through a match of the DNA to germline. CDR3 length: 11 residues. Germline assignment: CDR1 GITISATS and CDR2 ISYDGTV (reference sequence).

V gene TRGV9 combines with J gene TRGJP. TCRdb supplies no J gene; here it was assigned by aligning the nucleotide sequence to germline. This CDR3 spans 15 amino acids. Germline V lookup: CDR1 GITISATS, CDR2 ISYDGTV (reference sequence). V lost 4 bases and J lost 9; bases outside the gene matches: 6. Here the CDR3 DNA reads TGTGCCTTGTGGGATTTCGGGTTGGGCAAAAAAATCAAGGTATTT. Protein sequence: CALWDFGLGKKIKVF.

This clone has just one count. Given a much more abundant clone one base away, this may be a read error. Other DNA sequences within the sample encode an identical CDR3. The CDR3 region has the DNA TGTGCCTTGTGGGAGGTCCCCTATCAAGAGTTGGGCAAGAAAATCAAGGTATTT. This gives the protein CALWEVPYQELGKKIKVF. The chain carries TRGV9 and TRGJP. No J gene is reported in TCRdb; it was inferred here by comparing the DNA with germline. The CDR3 has 18 amino acids. Germline CDR1 GITISATS, CDR2 ISYDGTV (reference sequence).

By proportion, this clone is large (0.1 to 1%). The identical CDR3 is also encoded by other nucleotide sequences in the sample. V is TRGV9 and J is TRGJP. TCRdb gives no J gene; it was assigned here by matching the DNA to germline. The CDR3 spans 15 residues. From germline, CDR1 is GITISATS and CDR2 ISYDGTV (reference sequence). V gave up 6 bases and J gave up 4 bases; unmatched junction bases: 3. The CDR3 coding sequence is TGTGCCTTGTGGAGCCAAGAGTTGGGCAAAAAAATCAAGGTATTT. This codes for CALWSQELGKKIKVF.